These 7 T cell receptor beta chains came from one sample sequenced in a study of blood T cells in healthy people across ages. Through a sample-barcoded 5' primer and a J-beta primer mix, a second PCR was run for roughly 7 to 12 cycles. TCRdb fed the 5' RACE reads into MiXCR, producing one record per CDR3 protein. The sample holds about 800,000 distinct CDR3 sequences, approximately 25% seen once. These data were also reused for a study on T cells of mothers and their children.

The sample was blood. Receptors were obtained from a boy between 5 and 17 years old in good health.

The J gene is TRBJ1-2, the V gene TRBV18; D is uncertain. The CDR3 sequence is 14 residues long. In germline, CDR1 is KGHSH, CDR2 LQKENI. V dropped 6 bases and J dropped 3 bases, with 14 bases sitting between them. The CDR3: CASSSADTYYGYTF. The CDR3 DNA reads TGTGCCAGCTCGTCGGCTGACACTTACTATGGCTACACCTTC.

In DNA, the CDR3 is TGTGCCAGCAGGGGCGGCGGGAGGGCCAGGACCACCGGGGAGCTGTTTTTT. It translates to CASRGGGRARTTGELFF. The chain combines TRBV12-3 or TRBV12-4 with TRBJ2-2, with 9 bases fitting TRBD2. The CDR3 length is 17 residues. Trimming removed 6 bases from V and 4 bases from J; junction bases left unmatched: 12.

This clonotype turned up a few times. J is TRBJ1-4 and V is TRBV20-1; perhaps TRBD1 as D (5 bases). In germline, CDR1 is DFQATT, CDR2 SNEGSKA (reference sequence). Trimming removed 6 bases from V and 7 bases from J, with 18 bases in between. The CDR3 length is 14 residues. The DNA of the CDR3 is TGCAGTGCGCCGTCGGCCAGGGAGGGTGAAAAACTGTTTTTT. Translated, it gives CSAPSAREGEKLFF.

CDR3 in amino acids: CASSHVPGQGLSGYTF. In DNA form, the CDR3 reads TGTGCCAGCAGTCACGTTCCGGGACAGGGGTTGAGCGGCTACACCTTC. The chain uses TRBV12-3 or TRBV12-4 and TRBJ1-2; 10 bases align to TRBD1. Trimming cost V 5 bases and J 8 bases; bases outside gene matches: 14. The CDR3 is made up of 16 amino acids.

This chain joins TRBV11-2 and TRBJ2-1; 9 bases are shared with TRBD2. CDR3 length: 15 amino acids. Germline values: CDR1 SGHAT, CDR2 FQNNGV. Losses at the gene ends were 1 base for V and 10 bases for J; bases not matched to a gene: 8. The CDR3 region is CASSLGSGGSREQFF. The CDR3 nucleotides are TGTGCCAGCAGCTTAGGTAGCGGGGGATCTCGGGAGCAGTTCTTC. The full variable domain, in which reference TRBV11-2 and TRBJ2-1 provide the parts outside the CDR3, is EAGVAQSPRYKIIEKRQSVAFWCNPISGHATLYWYQQILGQGPKLLIQFQNNGVVDDSQLPKDRFSAERLKGVDSTLKIQPAKLEDSAVYLCASSLGSGGSREQFFGPGTRLTVL.

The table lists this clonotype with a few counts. The CDR3 DNA follows: TGTGCCAGCAGCCAATCAAACACCGGGGAGCTGTTTTTT. Its protein product is CASSQSNTGELFF. The chain couples TRBV3-1 to TRBJ2-2; D gene ambiguous. Per germline, CDR1 LGHDT and CDR2 YNNKEL (reference sequence). This CDR3 has 13 residues. The ends were cut back, 2 bases at V and 2 bases at J, with 3 bases in the middle.

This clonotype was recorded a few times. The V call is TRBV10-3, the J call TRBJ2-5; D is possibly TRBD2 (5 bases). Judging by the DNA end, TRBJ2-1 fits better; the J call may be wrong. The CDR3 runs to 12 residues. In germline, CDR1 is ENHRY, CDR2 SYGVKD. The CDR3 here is CAISEKGLAQFF. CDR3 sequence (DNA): TGTGCCATCAGTGAGAAGGGCCTAGCCCAGTTCTTC.